These 13 T cell receptor beta chains originate from one sample sequenced in a study of blood T cell repertoires in COVID-19. Using immunoSEQ multiplex PCR, the repertoire was profiled, and TCRdb retains in-frame clones only, with some absent. The table has 330,000 or so clones, around 87% seen once. Sequencing input: PBMCs or T cells enriched from blood (not recorded which). The receptors were gathered from a man aged 35 to 55 in a cohort exposed to, infected with or recovered from COVID-19 (not recorded which).

V and J are TRBV7-8 and TRBJ2-1, with 7 bases identical to TRBD1. CDR1 and CDR2 from the germline V gene are SGHVS and FQNEAQ. J gave up 2 bases and V 7 bases, and 17 bases lay outside the gene matches. The CDR3 loop spans 18 amino acids. The CDR3 DNA sequence: TGTGCCAGCACCCCAATATGGGGAAGGGACAGAGCCTACAATGAGCAGTTCTTC. Translating it yields CASTPIWGRDRAYNEQFF.

Note on this clone: Sequence at one end of the junction differs from germline and may be a read error. The V and J genes are TRBV5-1 and TRBJ1-1; maybe TRBD1 (5 bases). In germline, CDR1 is SGHRS, CDR2 YFSETQ. This CDR3 is 14 amino acids long. CDR3 sequence: CARSLAGGETEAFF. The CDR3 DNA is TGCGCCCGCAGCTTGGCCGGGGGGGAGACTGAAGCTTTCTTT.

CDR3 sequence reads: CASKYGGAGGNTIYF. CDR3 sequence (DNA): TGTGCCAGCAAATATGGGGGGGCTGGTGGAAACACCATATATTTT. The rearrangement links TRBV27 to TRBJ1-3; TRBD1 might be the D (6 bases). V was pared by 7 bases and J by 3 bases, with 16 bases between. Germline V gene sequence: CDR1 MNHEY, CDR2 SMNVEV (reference sequence). This CDR3 region has 15 residues.

A remark on this clone: At one boundary the junction diverges from the germline segment, which might be a read error. This CDR3 reads CASRERRVSQFF. The CDR3 DNA follows: TGTGCCAGCCGTGAAAGGCGGGTCAGTCAGTTCTTC. The chain recombines TRBV2 with TRBJ2-1; perhaps TRBD2 as D (5 bases). This CDR3 spans 12 amino acids. Per the germline V gene, CDR1 is SNHLY and CDR2 is FYNNEI.

This rearrangement joins TRBV7-8 to TRBJ2-1; D possibly corresponds to TRBD2 (5 bases). Between the trimmed V and J ends, which lost 3 bases and 6 bases, there was a span of 12 bases. The CDR3 contains 14 residues. Germline CDR1 is SGHVS and CDR2 is FQNEAQ. The CDR3 nucleotides read TGTGCCAGCAGCTTTGCGAGCGGCCCCAATGAGCAGTTCTTC. Translating gives CASSFASGPNEQFF.

V and J are TRBV11-2 and TRBJ2-7; TRBD1 matches at 11 bases. Trimming cost V 1 base and J 3 bases; bases outside gene matches: 5. CDR1 and CDR2 from the germline V gene are SGHAT and FQNNGV. This CDR3 contains 16 residues. CDR3 amino acids: CASSLGRTGGNYEQYF. The DNA of the CDR3 is TGTGCCAGCAGCTTAGGGCGGACAGGGGGCAACTACGAGCAGTACTTC.

The rearrangement uses TRBV29-1 and TRBJ2-3; the D gene is possibly TRBD1 (5 bases). Germline loops: CDR1 SQVTM, CDR2 ANQGSEA. The V end lost 2 bases, the J end lost 1 base, and 19 bases lay between the germline ends. The CDR3 has 17 amino acids. CDR3 amino acids: CSVELRLDTRGTDTQYF. CDR3 nucleotides: TGCAGCGTTGAACTAAGATTGGACACCAGGGGCACAGATACGCAGTATTTT.

In this sample, this clone turned up a few times. The rearrangement joins TRBV7-6 to TRBJ2-2; D possibly corresponds to TRBD1 (6 bases). The germline V and J ends were trimmed by 2 bases and 3 bases, with 13 bases remaining between them. The CDR3 runs 16 residues. Per the germline V gene, CDR1 is SGHVS and CDR2 is FNYEAQ. As DNA, the CDR3 is TGTGCCAGCAGCTTAACACAGGGAGTGTACACCGGGGAGCTGTTTTTT. Translation: CASSLTQGVYTGELFF.

V is TRBV5-5 and J is TRBJ1-1; 8 nucleotides match TRBD1. The V gene's germline CDR1 is SGHKS and CDR2 YYEKEE (reference sequence). The junction had 12 bases not matched to a gene; V was cut back by 4 bases and J by 4 bases. This CDR3 spans 16 amino acids. The CDR3 DNA reads TGTGCCAGCAGCCCCCGGACAGGGTATTCGGGCACTGAAGCTTTCTTT. It translates to CASSPRTGYSGTEAFF.

In this sample, this clone turned up once. The chain has TRBV18 and TRBJ1-5, with D unclear. V was shortened by 2 bases and J by 0 bases, with 2 bases between the two germline ends. The CDR3 spans 13 residues. Germline V gene data show CDR1 as KGHSH and CDR2 as LQKENI. The CDR3 reads CASSPYSNQPQHF. The CDR3 nucleotides are TGTGCCAGCTCACCATATAGCAATCAGCCCCAGCATTTT.

The chain recombines TRBV7-8 with TRBJ2-2; 10 nucleotides align to TRBD2. Germline CDR1 and CDR2: SGHVS and FQNEAQ. The V segment lost 5 bases and the J segment 6 bases; nucleotides outside the gene matches: 6. The CDR3 contains 15 residues. CDR3 DNA sequence: TGTGCCAGCAGCAGTACTAGCGGGATTTCCGGGGAGCTGTTTTTT. Residues: CASSSTSGISGELFF.

The J gene is TRBJ2-3, the V gene TRBV3-1 (or the pseudogene TRBV3-2), with 14 bases fitting TRBD2. Germline assignment: CDR1 LGHDT and CDR2 YNNKEL (reference sequence). With 4 bases clipped from V and 5 bases from J, the junction kept 5 bases outside the gene matches. The CDR3 length is 16 residues. CDR3 nucleotides: TGTGCCAGCAGCCCGAGAGGGACTAGCGGGAGAGATACGCAGTATTTT. Protein product: CASSPRGTSGRDTQYF.

The V gene is TRBV27, the J gene TRBJ1-2, with a possible D match to TRBD1 (6 bases). The CDR3 runs 15 residues. The germline V and J ends were trimmed by 2 bases and 4 bases, with 14 bases remaining between them. Germline V gene sequence: CDR1 MNHEY, CDR2 SMNVEV (reference sequence). The CDR3 loop reads CASSLVAGAGYGYTF. The CDR3 nucleotides are TGTGCCAGCAGTTTAGTGGCAGGGGCGGGCTATGGCTACACCTTC.